The 14 T cell receptor beta chains below were found in one sample sequenced in a study of T cell repertoires in cytomegalovirus infection. Antigens of these TCRs are unknown. MiXCR, run by TCRdb on the reads, gives a single entry per CDR3 protein. The table has about 700,000 distinct CDR3 sequences, 30% to 35% seen once; the top ten hold around a sixth. This sample comprised cultured PBMCs, obtained from culture after CMV antigen stimulation. Receptors originate from a human donor in good health (CMV status not recorded). Some clones in this sample may be carry-over from other donors' samples.

The CDR3 loop reads CSALTSGRDNEQFF. The CDR3 DNA reads TGCAGTGCCCTAACTAGCGGGAGGGACAATGAGCAGTTCTTC. V is TRBV20-1 and J is TRBJ2-1; 13 bases fit TRBD2. The CDR3 sequence is 14 residues long. CDR1 DFQATT and CDR2 SNEGSKA come from the germline V gene (reference sequence). The J segment lost 5 bases and the V segment lost 6 bases, leaving 4 bases of the junction unmatched.

This chain links TRBV4-1 with TRBJ2-1; D possibly corresponds to TRBD2 (6 bases). The CDR3 covers 14 residues. The germline V gene encodes CDR1 MGHRA and CDR2 YSYEKL. V dropped 2 bases and J dropped 10 bases, with 15 bases sitting between them. This CDR3 is CASSQTPLLAEQFF. The DNA for the CDR3 is TGCGCCAGCAGCCAAACACCTCTGCTAGCGGAGCAGTTCTTC.

The rearrangement uses TRBV20-1 and TRBJ2-2; the D gene is possibly TRBD2 (6 bases). The germline V gene has CDR1 DFQATT and CDR2 SNEGSKA (reference sequence). The CDR3 runs 14 residues. Trimming removed 0 bases at V and 5 bases at J, with 10 bases between. The CDR3 region is CSARDAGRTGELFF. Written as DNA, the CDR3 is TGCAGTGCTAGAGATGCGGGACGGACCGGGGAGCTGTTTTTT.

CDR3 protein: CSVDSGIQFF. CDR3 coding DNA: TGCAGCGTTGATAGCGGGATCCAGTTCTTC. This chain joins TRBV29-1 and TRBJ2-1; TRBD2 matches at 8 bases. This CDR3 has 10 amino acids. Germline CDR1 SQVTM, CDR2 ANQGSEA. V lost 3 bases to trimming and J lost 13 bases; unmatched junction nucleotides: 2.

This clonotype has a handful of counts. This rearrangement joins TRBV7-2 to TRBJ1-6, with D uncertain. The germline CDR1 and CDR2 sequences are SGHTA and FQGNSA. V was pared by 4 bases and J by 0 bases, with 10 bases between. The CDR3 has 16 amino acids. In nucleotides, the CDR3 is TGTGCCAGCAGCTCGCAATCAAGCTCCTATAATTCACCCCTCCACTTT. Translation gives CASSSQSSSYNSPLHF.

The chain links TRBV12-3 or TRBV12-4 to TRBJ1-2; TRBD1 matches 7 bases. The V and J ends lost 4 bases and 6 bases, in that order; junction bases with no gene match: 8. The CDR3 loop spans 14 amino acids. CDR3 amino acids: CASSSGQVTDGYTF. CDR3 DNA: TGTGCCAGCAGTTCCGGACAGGTGACTGATGGCTACACCTTC.

The sample holds one count of this clonotype. The rearrangement uses TRBV29-1 and TRBJ2-5, with D perhaps matching TRBD2 (6 bases). The CDR3 covers 17 residues. V lost 3 bases and J 5 bases, leaving 25 bases between the germline ends. CDR1 and CDR2 (germline): SQVTM, ANQGSEA. The CDR3 spells CSVDGLSGPYVGETQYF. CDR3 bases: TGCAGCGTTGATGGTTTGAGCGGGCCATACGTCGGGGAGACCCAGTACTTC.

V usage is TRBV29-1 and J usage is TRBJ2-7; TRBD1 matches at 10 bases. The germline gives CDR1 SQVTM, CDR2 ANQGSEA. V dropped 5 bases and J dropped 7; count of bases not matched to a gene: 8. This CDR3 contains 13 residues. The CDR3 coding sequence is TGCAGCGTTAGTAAGGGACAGGGGAGTGAGCAGTACTTC. Protein sequence: CSVSKGQGSEQYF.

The chain recombines TRBV12-3 or TRBV12-4 with TRBJ1-1, with TRBD1 as a possible D gene (5 bases). The CDR3 spans 15 residues. V lost 5 bases, J lost 5 bases, and 18 bases lay in between. The CDR3 nucleotides read TGTGCCAGCAGTCCCCCTGCGGGACGGTTAACTGAAGCTTTCTTT. It specifies CASSPPAGRLTEAFF.

This sequence joins TRBV6-2 or TRBV6-3 and TRBJ2-1; unclear D gene. The CDR3 runs to 13 residues. CDR1 MNHEY and CDR2 SVGEGT come from the germline V gene. The V gene lost 0 bases and the J gene lost 12 bases, with 12 bases spanning the gap. The CDR3: CASSYSPPSGQFF. DNA of the CDR3: TGTGCCAGCAGTTACTCGCCTCCTTCTGGGCAGTTCTTC.

The chain carries TRBV12-5 and TRBJ2-3, with a tentative D call TRBD1 (5 bases). This CDR3 has 13 amino acids. V dropped 2 bases and J dropped 4 bases, with 7 bases sitting between them. The V gene's germline CDR1 is LGHNT and CDR2 FRNRAP. The CDR3 here is CASGLWGADTQYF. DNA of the CDR3: TGTGCTAGTGGTTTGTGGGGCGCAGATACGCAGTATTTT.

The chain couples TRBV29-1 to TRBJ1-3, with D perhaps TRBD1 (5 bases). V lost 4 bases and J 4 bases, leaving 8 bases between the germline ends. CDR1 is SQVTM, CDR2 ANQGSEA, per germline. The CDR3 extends over 12 amino acids. The CDR3 sequence is CSVAGMGNTIYF. As DNA, the CDR3 is TGCAGCGTTGCAGGGATGGGAAACACCATATATTTT.

This clonotype has just a few counts. The CDR3 here is CASKKTGAGEQYF. DNA for the CDR3: TGTGCCAGCAAGAAGACAGGGGCCGGCGAGCAGTACTTC. The chain uses TRBV12-3 or TRBV12-4 and TRBJ2-7; 8 bases are a match to TRBD1. CDR3 size: 13 residues. V lost 7 bases to trimming and J lost 6 bases; unmatched junction nucleotides: 8.

This clonotype was counted only a few times. The rearrangement uses TRBV7-4 and TRBJ2-3; D might be TRBD1 or TRBD2, each matching 5 bases. The CDR3 consists of 15 residues. CDR1 SGHVT and CDR2 SQSDAQ come from the germline V gene. V lost 2 bases to trimming and J lost 0 bases, with 9 bases between them. CDR3 residues: CASSLIGASTDTQYF. CDR3 DNA sequence: TGTGCCAGCAGCTTAATCGGGGCAAGCACAGATACGCAGTATTTT.